One and the same sample provided the 23 T cell receptor beta chains below, sequenced in a study of neurological immune-mediated disorders. MiXCR was run by TCRdb on the 5' RACE reads, yielding one entry per CDR3 protein. Of 50,000 to 85,000 distinct CDR3 sequences listed, 5.2% are singletons. The source material was PBMCs. The source is a woman in her thirties with multiple sclerosis.

In this sample, this clonotype turned up many times. The chain combines TRBV20-1 with TRBJ2-5; TRBD2 agrees at 12 bases. In germline, CDR1 is DFQATT, CDR2 SNEGSKA (reference sequence). V lost 3 bases, J lost 7 bases, and 18 bases stayed unmatched. There are 18 residues in the CDR3. CDR3 sequence (DNA): TGCAGTGCTAGGAAAGGCCTAGCGGGGGGGCCCACCGAGAGGACCCAGTACTTC. Residues: CSARKGLAGGPTERTQYF.

Concerning this clonotype itself: Since a much larger clone is just one base distant, this may be a read error. The chain carries TRBV20-1 and TRBJ1-5; 9 bases fit TRBD1. Germline CDR1 reads DFQATT; CDR2 reads SNEGSKA (reference sequence). The CDR3 is 15 residues long. CDR3 loop: CSARANTGGNQPQNF. CDR3 in DNA: TGCAGTGCTCGCGCCAATACAGGGGGCAATCAGCCCCAGAATTTT.

This clonotype has just a few counts. This clone may be a read error of a much larger clone one base away. The chain is built from TRBV5-5 and TRBJ2-7, with TRBD1 identical over 9 bases. CDR3 length equals 15 residues. V shed 2 bases and J 7 bases; nucleotides not matched to a gene: 10. The germline gives CDR1 SGHKS, CDR2 YYEKEE (reference sequence). The CDR3 DNA follows: TGTGCCAGCAGCTTCCGGGACAGGGATCCAGAAGAGCAGTACTTC. Translating gives CASSFRDRDPEEQYF.

This clonotype was observed at least ten times. This chain joins TRBV20-1 and TRBJ2-2; D might be TRBD1 (5 bases). V lost 1 base to trimming and J lost 5 bases, with 11 bases between them. Germline V gives CDR1 DFQATT, CDR2 SNEGSKA (reference sequence). This CDR3 comprises 14 residues. The CDR3: CSARGFQGTGELFF. CDR3 coding DNA: TGCAGTGCTAGAGGCTTCCAGGGTACCGGGGAGCTGTTTTTT.

This clonotype has a count of ten or more. The genes are TRBV11-2 and TRBJ1-4, with D possibly TRBD1 on 6 matching bases. The CDR3 has 15 amino acids. Trimming took off 1 base at V and 7 bases at J, with 13 bases between the two ends. Germline CDR1 SGHAT, CDR2 FQNNGV. The CDR3 reads CASSLAGGQVEKLFF. The CDR3 nucleotides read TGTGCCAGCAGCTTAGCGGGGGGGCAGGTTGAAAAACTGTTTTTT.

This clonotype has only a few counts. The chain combines TRBV24-1 with TRBJ1-5; 8 bases match TRBD1. This CDR3 spans 15 amino acids. CDR1 and CDR2 (germline): KGHDR, SFDVKD. Unmatched junction bases numbered 6, after V lost 4 bases and J lost 5 bases. The CDR3 sequence: CATSDPGQADQPQHF. CDR3 sequence (DNA): TGTGCCACCAGTGACCCGGGACAGGCGGATCAGCCCCAGCATTTT.

This clonotype occurred many times. V gene TRBV5-1 combines with J gene TRBJ2-5; 8 bases fit TRBD1. Germline CDR1 SGHRS, CDR2 YFSETQ. This CDR3 spans 15 amino acids. With V trimmed by 0 bases and J by 4 bases, 5 bases remained unmatched. The CDR3 sequence: CASSLAIGQGETQYF. DNA of the CDR3: TGCGCCAGCAGCTTGGCCATAGGACAGGGAGAGACCCAGTACTTC.

There are many counts of this clonotype. The chain links TRBV10-3 to TRBJ1-4; possible D gene TRBD1, 5 bases. From germline, CDR1 is ENHRY and CDR2 SYGVKD. The CDR3 spans 16 residues. V lost 2 bases and J 6 bases, leaving 16 bases between the germline ends. The CDR3 DNA reads as TGTGCCATCAGTGAGGACCTGAAGGGGTTCGATGAAAAACTGTTTTTT. It yields the protein CAISEDLKGFDEKLFF.

This clonotype appeared many times. The J gene is TRBJ2-5, the V gene TRBV20-1; 9 nucleotides align to TRBD1. Germline-derived CDR1 and CDR2 are DFQATT and SNEGSKA (reference sequence). The CDR3 spans 13 residues. The CDR3 spells CRGGQGIEETQYF. CDR3 nucleotide sequence: TGCAGGGGGGGACAGGGAATAGAAGAGACCCAGTACTTC.

This clonotype was observed many times. The J gene is TRBJ1-2, the V gene TRBV15; D call uncertain. Germline lookup yields CDR1 LNHNV and CDR2 YYDKDF (reference sequence). The CDR3 consists of 13 residues. Trimming took off 0 bases at V and 4 bases at J, with 6 bases between the two ends. Written as DNA, the CDR3 is TGTGCCACCAGCAGAGATCCTGGCTATGGCTACACCTTC. Its translation is CATSRDPGYGYTF.

The gene calls are TRBV5-5 and TRBJ2-3; D gene uncertain. Germline CDR1 and CDR2: SGHKS and YYEKEE (reference sequence). The CDR3 contains 17 residues. V was clipped by 0 bases and J by 0 bases, with 14 bases between them. Written as DNA, the CDR3 is TGTGCCAGCAGCTTGGTAGTACTTTACTTTAGCACAGATACGCAGTATTTT. Translated: CASSLVVLYFSTDTQYF.

This clonotype came up many times. The chain recombines TRBV29-1 with TRBJ2-3, with a weak D call TRBD1 (6 bases). The CDR3 has 13 amino acids. The ends were cut back, 8 bases at V and 0 bases at J, with 12 bases in the middle. Germline lookup yields CDR1 SQVTM and CDR2 ANQGSEA. The CDR3 is CSFLDRSTDTQYF. The CDR3 bases are TGCAGCTTTCTGGACAGAAGCACAGATACGCAGTATTTT.

At least ten counts were recorded for this clonotype. The rearrangement joins TRBV12-3 or TRBV12-4 to TRBJ2-5; D is unresolved. This CDR3 is built from 15 residues. V was trimmed by 0 bases and J by 0 bases, leaving 8 bases between them. CDR3 coding DNA: TGTGCCAGCAGTTTAGCCGAGAGGAACCAAGAGACCCAGTACTTC. As protein: CASSLAERNQETQYF.

The chain uses TRBV20-1 and TRBJ1-6, with D perhaps TRBD1 (5 bases). Germline V gives CDR1 DFQATT, CDR2 SNEGSKA (reference sequence). CDR3 length: 17 residues. V gave up 0 bases and J gave up 3 bases, with 15 bases separating them. The CDR3: CSARDAGTGIYNSPLHF. The CDR3 coding sequence is TGCAGTGCTAGAGACGCAGGGACCGGGATCTATAATTCACCCCTCCACTTT.

The gene calls are TRBV3-1 and TRBJ2-7; D is unresolved. The CDR3 sequence is 13 residues long. The V gene's germline CDR1 is LGHDT and CDR2 YNNKEL (reference sequence). V was clipped by 2 bases and J by 12 bases, with 17 bases between them. CDR3 sequence reads: CASSQNAFAPGYF. DNA for the CDR3: TGTGCCAGCAGCCAAAATGCGTTCGCTCCGGGGTACTTC.

In this sample, this clonotype turned up many times. The V gene is TRBV5-5, the J gene TRBJ2-7; 7 bases fit TRBD1. The germline gives CDR1 SGHKS, CDR2 YYEKEE (reference sequence). The CDR3 is 15 amino acids. V was pared by 4 bases and J by 2 bases, with 9 bases of the junction left unmatched. The CDR3 DNA reads as TGTGCCAGCAGCGTTGACAGGGTTTTCACCTACGAGCAGTACTTC. As protein: CASSVDRVFTYEQYF.

In its sample, this clonotype was seen many times. This rearrangement joins TRBV5-1 to TRBJ1-5, with 12 bases matching TRBD1. The germline V gene encodes CDR1 SGHRS and CDR2 YFSETQ. The CDR3 is made up of 16 amino acids. V shed 4 bases and J 6 bases; nucleotides not matched to a gene: 8. As DNA, the CDR3 is TGCGCCAGCAGCCCGGGACAGGGGGCAATGGGTCAGCCCCAGCATTTT. Protein sequence: CASSPGQGAMGQPQHF. The full variable domain, in which reference TRBV5-1 and TRBJ1-5 provide the parts outside the CDR3, is KAGVTQTPRYLIKTRGQQVTLSCSPISGHRSVSWYQQTPGQGLQFLFEYFSETQRNKGNFPGRFSGRQFSNSRSEMNVSTLELGDSALYLCASSPGQGAMGQPQHFGDGTRLSIL.

The chain has TRBV6-5 and TRBJ2-7; 7 bases line up with TRBD1. The junction had 7 bases not matched to a gene; V was cut back by 8 bases and J by 3 bases. The germline gives CDR1 MNHEY, CDR2 SVGAGI. The CDR3 covers 13 residues. This chain's CDR3 is CASRATGDYEQYF. The DNA of the CDR3 is TGTGCCAGCCGTGCCACAGGGGACTACGAGCAGTACTTC.

This clonotype was detected ten times or more. The rearrangement uses TRBV5-5 and TRBJ1-4, with D uncertain. With 4 bases removed from V and 0 bases from J, the gap between germline ends came to 7 bases. Germline values: CDR1 SGHKS, CDR2 YYEKEE (reference sequence). This CDR3 comprises 14 residues. The CDR3 DNA is TGTGCCAGCAGCCATACAGCAACTAATGAAAAACTGTTTTTT. This translates into CASSHTATNEKLFF.

This clonotype occurred many times. The V gene is TRBV20-1, the J gene TRBJ2-3; D not resolved. Germline-derived CDR1 and CDR2 are DFQATT and SNEGSKA (reference sequence). Trimming pared 3 bases from V and 11 bases from J, leaving 9 bases between. The CDR3 has 10 amino acids. Here the CDR3 reads CSASSKMQYF. CDR3 nucleotides: TGCAGTGCTAGTTCAAAGATGCAGTATTTT.

This clonotype was seen many times. The V and J genes are TRBV13 and TRBJ2-7, with D unresolved. The length of the CDR3 is 14 residues. The germline V gene encodes CDR1 PRHDT and CDR2 FYEKMQ (reference sequence). The ends were cut back, 4 bases at V and 1 base at J, with 11 bases in the middle. CDR3 in DNA: TGTGCCAGCAGCTGCATGGGTCGATCCTACGAGCAGTACTTC. This codes for CASSCMGRSYEQYF.

This clonotype was found many times. The rearrangement joins TRBV5-1 to TRBJ1-1; a weak D match, TRBD1 (5 bases). Trimming cost V 3 bases and J 9 bases, with 18 bases left between them. Germline loops: CDR1 SGHRS, CDR2 YFSETQ. The CDR3 is 14 amino acids. In DNA, the CDR3 is TGCGCCAGCAGCTCCGGGGGGGGACGGGATAAAGCTTTCTTT. Translated, it gives CASSSGGGRDKAFF. Drawing the rest from reference TRBV5-1 and TRBJ1-1, the complete variable domain is KAGVTQTPRYLIKTRGQQVTLSCSPISGHRSVSWYQQTPGQGLQFLFEYFSETQRNKGNFPGRFSGRQFSNSRSEMNVSTLELGDSALYLCASSSGGGRDKAFFGQGTRLTVV.

This clonotype has a count of ten or more. The V call is TRBV7-8, the J call TRBJ2-1, with D uncertain. This CDR3 is 12 amino acids long. Germline values: CDR1 SGHVS, CDR2 FQNEAQ. Trimming pared 5 bases from V and 9 bases from J, leaving 11 bases between. The CDR3 coding sequence is TGTGCCAGCAGCCTAATCCCGAGTGAGCAGTTCTTC. Protein: CASSLIPSEQFF. The full variable domain, its missing parts supplied by reference TRBV7-8 and TRBJ2-1, is GAGVSQSPRYKVAKRGQDVALRCDPISGHVSLFWYQQALGQGPEFLTYFQNEAQLDKSGLPSDRFFAERPEGSVSTLKIQRTQQEDSAVYLCASSLIPSEQFFGPGTRLTVL.